One sample yielded the 13 T cell receptor beta chains listed below, sequenced in a study of blood T cell repertoires in COVID-19. The method was immunoSEQ multiplex PCR; TCRdb's version includes in-frame clones alone and lacks a portion of them. The data show some 95,000 clones, with 60% to 85% seen just once and over 6.5% held by the top ten. The sequenced sample was peripheral blood. These receptor sequences come from a man between 65 and 79 years old with acute or convalescent COVID-19.

The chain links TRBV24-1 to TRBJ2-1; 9 bases map to TRBD1. Losses at the gene ends were 3 bases for V and 10 bases for J; bases not matched to a gene: 6. The CDR3 contains 14 residues. The germline V gene encodes CDR1 KGHDR and CDR2 SFDVKD. The CDR3 region is CATSDPGQGLEQFF. CDR3 coding DNA: TGTGCCACCAGTGATCCGGGACAGGGCCTGGAGCAGTTCTTC.

This clone is labeled medium-sized. CDR3 sequence reads: CASSQEGPGGTGELFF. The CDR3, as DNA: TGTGCCAGCAGCCAAGAAGGCCCGGGAGGGACCGGGGAGCTGTTTTTT. The chain employs TRBV4-2 and TRBJ2-2; TRBD2 agrees at 8 bases. Germline V lookup: CDR1 LGHNA, CDR2 YNFKEQ. The CDR3 has 16 residues. V dropped 0 bases and J dropped 5; count of bases not matched to a gene: 5.

V and J are TRBV7-9 and TRBJ1-1, with 11 positions matching TRBD1. The CDR3 has 15 residues. The V segment lost 5 bases and the J segment 2 bases; nucleotides outside the gene matches: 4. The germline V gene encodes CDR1 SEHNR and CDR2 FQNEAQ (reference sequence). In nucleotides, the CDR3 is TGTGCCAGCAGCCCTCGGACAGGGGGCAACACTGAAGCTTTCTTT. It codes for CASSPRTGGNTEAFF.

The chain combines TRBV5-1 with TRBJ1-1; D uncertain. Trimming took off 0 bases at V and 10 bases at J, with 13 bases between the two ends. CDR3 length equals 13 residues. CDR1 is SGHRS and CDR2 is YFSETQ in the germline V gene. Here the CDR3 reads CASSLEAGIGAFF. The CDR3 coding sequence is TGCGCCAGCAGCTTGGAGGCAGGAATAGGAGCTTTCTTT. Complete variable domain (other parts from reference TRBV5-1 and TRBJ1-1): KAGVTQTPRYLIKTRGQQVTLSCSPISGHRSVSWYQQTPGQGLQFLFEYFSETQRNKGNFPGRFSGRQFSNSRSEMNVSTLELGDSALYLCASSLEAGIGAFFGQGTRLTVV.

This sequence joins TRBV28 and TRBJ2-7, with 8 bases fitting TRBD2. CDR1 is MDHEN and CDR2 is SYDVKM in the germline V gene. The CDR3 has 15 residues. V trimming: 3 bases; J trimming: 3 bases; junction bases outside the gene matches: 7. In DNA, the CDR3 is TGTGCCAGCAGTTTCCCGTCAACTAGCGGCTACGAGCAGTACTTC. Its translation is CASSFPSTSGYEQYF.

The gene calls are TRBV27 and TRBJ1-6; no reliable D call. The CDR3 loop spans 13 amino acids. In germline, CDR1 is MNHEY, CDR2 SMNVEV (reference sequence). Trimming left V 0 bases short and J 9 bases short, with 6 bases between. CDR3 loop: CASSLSARSPLHF. CDR3 coding DNA: TGTGCCAGCAGTTTATCGGCCCGTTCACCCCTCCACTTT.

The V call is TRBV9, the J call TRBJ1-2, with D possibly TRBD1 on 6 matching bases. The CDR3 has 12 residues. In germline, CDR1 is SGDLS, CDR2 YYNGEE. The V gene lost 4 bases and the J gene lost 3 bases, with 7 bases spanning the gap. CDR3 residues: CASSPGDYGYTF. CDR3 bases: TGTGCCAGCAGCCCAGGGGACTATGGCTACACCTTC.

The chain joins TRBV2 to TRBJ2-3; the match to TRBD1 covers 7 bases. The CDR3 spans 16 residues. The J segment lost 3 bases and the V segment lost 4 bases, leaving 10 bases of the junction unmatched. Germline loops: CDR1 SNHLY, CDR2 FYNNEI. The CDR3: CASSGLRGGETDTQYF. CDR3 bases: TGTGCCAGCAGTGGATTGAGAGGGGGCGAGACAGATACGCAGTATTTT.

The chain couples TRBV19 to TRBJ1-2; no definite D call. This CDR3 has 13 residues. V shed 6 bases and J shed 4 bases, with 12 bases lying between them. CDR1 is LNHDA and CDR2 is SQIVND in the germline V gene (reference sequence). CDR3 sequence reads: CASSHEEVYGYTF. DNA for the CDR3: TGTGCCAGTAGCCACGAGGAGGTCTATGGCTACACCTTC.

The count of this clone is one. The CDR3 bases are TGTGCCTGGACCGGAGGGGCTCAGGCAGATACGCAGTATTTT. This gives the protein CAWTGGAQADTQYF. The chain is built from TRBV30 and TRBJ2-3; the D gene is possibly TRBD2 (6 bases). This CDR3 contains 14 residues. Germline CDR1 reads GTSNPN; CDR2 reads SVGIG (reference sequence). Trimming took off 4 bases at V and 4 bases at J, with 15 bases between the two ends.

The chain has TRBV20-1 and TRBJ1-2; D might be TRBD1 (6 bases). Trimming removed 6 bases at V and 8 bases at J, with 13 bases between. The germline V gene has CDR1 DFQATT and CDR2 SNEGSKA (reference sequence). The CDR3 is 11 amino acids. The CDR3 is CSAWTVLGYTF. In DNA form, the CDR3 reads TGCAGTGCGTGGACAGTCTTGGGCTACACCTTC.

V usage is TRBV28 and J usage is TRBJ2-7, with TRBD2 as a possible D gene (5 bases). V lost 5 bases and J lost 6, with 14 bases in between. Germline-derived CDR1 and CDR2 are MDHEN and SYDVKM. The CDR3 consists of 13 residues. CDR3 nucleotide sequence: TGTGCCAGCAGTCTACACACAGAGGGCGAGCAGTACTTC. As protein: CASSLHTEGEQYF. The entire variable domain, with the rest obtained from reference TRBV28 and TRBJ2-7, is as follows: DVKVTQSSRYLVKRTGEKVFLECVQDMDHENMFWYRQDPGLGLRLIYFSYDVKMKEKGDIPEGYSVSREKKERFSLILESASTNQTSMYLCASSLHTEGEQYFGPGTRLTVT.

The chain has TRBV6-5 and TRBJ1-1; TRBD1 matches 8 bases. CDR1 is MNHEY, CDR2 SVGAGI, per germline. J gave up 1 base and V 8 bases, and 9 bases lay outside the gene matches. The CDR3 is 15 residues long. The CDR3 DNA sequence: TGTGCCAGCGGTATTCAGGGGGCTCCGAACACTGAAGCTTTCTTT. This sequence encodes CASGIQGAPNTEAFF.